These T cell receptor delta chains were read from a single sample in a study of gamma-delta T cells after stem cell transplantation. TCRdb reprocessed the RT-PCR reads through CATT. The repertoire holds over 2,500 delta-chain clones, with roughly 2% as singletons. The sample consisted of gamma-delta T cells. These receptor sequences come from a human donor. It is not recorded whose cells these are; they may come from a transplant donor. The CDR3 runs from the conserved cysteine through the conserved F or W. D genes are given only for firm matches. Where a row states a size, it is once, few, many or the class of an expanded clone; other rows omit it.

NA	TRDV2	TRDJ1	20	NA	CACDTVEGTSPITGTDKLIF	TGTGCCTGTGACACCGTTGAAGGGACGTCTCCCATCACCGGCACCGATAAACTCATCTTT
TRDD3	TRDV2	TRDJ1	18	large	CACVSPWGIREYTDKLIF	TGTGCCTGTGTATCCCCCTGGGGGATACGCGAGTACACCGATAAACTCATCTTT
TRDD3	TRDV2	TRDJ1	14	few	CACDVLGDRDLLIF	TGTGCCTGTGACGTACTGGGGGATAGAGACTTACTCATCTTT
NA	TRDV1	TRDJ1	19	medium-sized	CALGELRPSVGMGADKLIF	TGTGCTCTTGGGGAACTCAGGCCTAGCGTGGGGATGGGGGCCGATAAACTCATCTTT
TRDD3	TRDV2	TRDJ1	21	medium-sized	CACDPVPIGPTPGGYTDKLIF	TGTGCCTGTGACCCAGTCCCAATAGGTCCTACCCCTGGGGGATACACCGATAAACTCATCTTT
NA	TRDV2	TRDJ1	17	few	CACDTVGIPDVTDKLIF	TGTGCCTGTGACACCGTAGGGATCCCCGATGTTACCGATAAACTCATCTTT
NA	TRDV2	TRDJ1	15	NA	CACDTLTTLTDKLIF	TGTGCCTGTGATACTTTAACTACCTTAACCGATAAACTCATCTTT
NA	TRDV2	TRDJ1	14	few	CACDTLLGGDKLIF	TGTGCCTGTGACACCTTACTGGGCGGCGATAAACTCATCTTT
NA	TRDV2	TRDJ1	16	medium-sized	CACDTVGGRDTDKLIF	TGTGCCTGTGACACAGTCGGGGGCCGCGACACCGATAAACTCATCTTT
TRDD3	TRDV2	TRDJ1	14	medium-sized	CACEPMGIIPKLIF	TGTGCCTGTGAACCCATGGGGATAATACCGAAACTCATCTTT
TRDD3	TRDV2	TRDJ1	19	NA	CACDTVLTPDWGIRDKLIF	TGTGCCTGTGACACCGTCCTAACGCCGGACTGGGGGATACGGGATAAACTCATCTTT
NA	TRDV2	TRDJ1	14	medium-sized	CACGPLGNTDKLIF	TGTGCCTGTGGCCCCCTTGGGAACACCGATAAACTCATCTTT
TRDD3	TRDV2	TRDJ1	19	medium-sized	CACDSLLRLGDSSTDKLIF	TGTGCCTGTGACTCCCTTTTAAGATTGGGGGATAGTAGCACCGATAAACTCATCTTT
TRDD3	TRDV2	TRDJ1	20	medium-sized	CACDSLSGTGGSKYTDKLIF	TGTGCCTGTGACAGTTTAAGCGGTACTGGGGGATCAAAGTACACCGATAAACTCATCTTT
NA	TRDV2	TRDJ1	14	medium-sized	CACDTVLGRFKLIF	TGTGCCTGTGACACCGTACTGGGAAGGTTTAAACTCATCTTT
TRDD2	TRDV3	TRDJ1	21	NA	CAFSFLPTLGLAGLYTDKLIF	TGTGCCTTTAGTTTCCTTCCTACGTTGGGACTGGCCGGTTTATACACCGATAAACTCATCTTT
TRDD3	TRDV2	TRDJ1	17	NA	CACDVMGIRGDTDKLIF	TGTGCCTGTGACGTGATGGGGATACGCGGGGACACCGATAAACTCATCTTT
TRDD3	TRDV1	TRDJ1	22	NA	CALGSLPNYGYWGIQGTDKLIF	TGTGCTCTTGGGTCGCTTCCGAACTACGGGTACTGGGGGATACAAGGCACCGATAAACTCATCTTT
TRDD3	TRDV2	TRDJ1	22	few	CACDTVIGSVGGYALYTDKLIF	TGTGCCTGTGACACCGTTATCGGTTCGGTTGGGGGATACGCTTTGTACACCGATAAACTCATCTTT
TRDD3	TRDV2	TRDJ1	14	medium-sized	CACGTLGDPDKLIF	TGTGCCTGTGGCACTCTGGGGGATCCCGATAAACTCATCTTT
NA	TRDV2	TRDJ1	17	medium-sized	CACDKVDRGALDDKLIF	TGTGCCTGTGACAAGGTGGACCGGGGGGCCCTCGACGATAAACTCATCTTT
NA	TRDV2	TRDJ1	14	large	CACDTVSWGDKLIF	TGTGCCTGTGACACCGTATCATGGGGAGATAAACTCATCTTT
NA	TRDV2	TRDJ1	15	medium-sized	CACDSWGPRADKLIF	TGTGCCTGTGACAGTTGGGGGCCAAGGGCCGATAAACTCATCTTT
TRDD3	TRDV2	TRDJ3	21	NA	CACGATILTGVSSWDTRQMFF	TGTGCCTGTGGCGCAACCATCCTTACTGGGGTGAGCTCCTGGGACACCCGACAGATGTTTTTC
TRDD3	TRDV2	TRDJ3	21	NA	CACDTPFTGGPSSWDTRQMFF	TGTGCCTGTGACACCCCCTTTACTGGGGGTCCAAGCTCCTGGGACACCCGACAGATGTTTTTC
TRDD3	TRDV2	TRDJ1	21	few	CACDIVSTLVLNGGYTDKLIF	TGTGCCTGTGACATAGTGTCTACCCTTGTGCTCAATGGGGGATACACCGATAAACTCATCTTT
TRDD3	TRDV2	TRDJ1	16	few	CACDVLGDTENDKLIF	TGTGCCTGTGATGTACTGGGGGATACGGAAAACGATAAACTCATCTTT
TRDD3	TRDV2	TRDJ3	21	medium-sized	CACDTGGGGYLSSWDTRQMFF	TGTGCCTGTGACACCGGGGGTGGGGGATACCTCAGCTCCTGGGACACCCGACAGATGTTTTTC
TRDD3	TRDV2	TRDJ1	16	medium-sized	CACDALTGGYTDKLIF	TGTGCCTGTGACGCACTTACTGGGGGATACACCGATAAACTCATCTTT
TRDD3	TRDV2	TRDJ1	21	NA	CACDPVLGDTRLIPYTDKLIF	TGCGCCTGTGACCCAGTACTGGGGGATACGCGTTTAATCCCGTACACCGATAAACTCATCTTT
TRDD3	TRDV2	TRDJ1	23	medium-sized	CACDTVTDPVLGDTRGGTDKLIF	TGTGCCTGTGACACCGTGACTGATCCGGTACTAGGGGATACAAGGGGGGGCACCGATAAACTCATCTTT
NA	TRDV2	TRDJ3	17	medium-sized	CACDGTGPSWDTRQMFF	TGTGCCTGTGACGGCACTGGACCCTCCTGGGACACCCGACAGATGTTTTTC
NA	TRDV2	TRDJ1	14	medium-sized	CACDQLQNTDKLIF	TGTGCCTGTGACCAACTCCAAAACACCGATAAACTCATCTTT
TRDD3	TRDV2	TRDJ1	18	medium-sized	CACDTVGTGGPYTDKLIF	TGTGCCTGTGACACCGTGGGTACTGGGGGACCGTACACCGATAAACTCATCTTT
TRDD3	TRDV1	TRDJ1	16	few	CALGELRWGTVDKLIF	TGTGCTCTTGGGGAACTACGGTGGGGGACCGTCGATAAACTCATCTTT
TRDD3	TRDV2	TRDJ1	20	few	CACDPTSPVLGDGWTDKLIF	TGTGCCTGTGACCCCACTTCCCCTGTGCTGGGGGACGGTTGGACCGATAAACTCATCTTC
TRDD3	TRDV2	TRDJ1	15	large	CACDILGEYTDKLIF	TGTGCCTGTGACATACTGGGGGAGTACACCGATAAACTCATCTTT
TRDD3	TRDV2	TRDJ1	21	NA	CACDSILGGYAEGSYTDKLIF	TGTGCCTGTGACTCGATCCTTGGGGGATACGCGGAGGGGTCGTACACCGATAAACTCATCTTT
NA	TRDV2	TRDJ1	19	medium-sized	CACDTLVLPNGGFTDKLIF	TGTGCCTGTGACACCCTGGTCCTACCTAATGGGGGTTTCACCGATAAACTCATCTTT
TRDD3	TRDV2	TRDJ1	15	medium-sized	CACDSLGEDTDKLIF	TGTGCCTGTGACTCACTGGGGGAGGACACCGATAAACTCATCTTT
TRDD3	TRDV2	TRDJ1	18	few	CACDTVGKKGGSGDKLIF	TGTGCCTGTGACACCGTGGGAAAGAAGGGGGGATCGGGCGATAAACTCATCTTT
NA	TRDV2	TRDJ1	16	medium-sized	CACDTIESGPRHKLIF	TGTGCCTGTGACACAATAGAGTCGGGCCCCCGTCATAAACTCATCTTT
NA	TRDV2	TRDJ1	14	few	CACDTVVNTDKLIF	TGTGCCTGTGACACCGTTGTTAACACCGATAAACTCATCTTT
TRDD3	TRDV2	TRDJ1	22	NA	CACDTLRYDGLTGGWDADKLIF	TGTGCCTGTGACACCTTACGTTACGACGGCCTTACTGGGGGATGGGACGCCGATAAACTCATCTTT
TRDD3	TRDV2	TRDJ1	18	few	CACDALLGDTFESDKLIF	TGTGCCTGTGACGCTCTCCTGGGGGATACCTTTGAGAGCGATAAACTCATCTTT
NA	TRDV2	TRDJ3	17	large	CACDTLLGPWDTRQMFF	TGTGCCTGTGACACGTTGCTGGGACCCTGGGACACCCGACAGATGTTTTTC
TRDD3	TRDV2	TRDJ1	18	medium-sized	CACDTVGVLSKLGDSLIF	TGTGCCTGTGACACCGTAGGCGTTTTGAGTAAACTGGGGGATAGTCTCATCTTT
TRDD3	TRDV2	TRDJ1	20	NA	CACDTIQGGMTGGYTDKLIF	TGTGCCTGTGACACGATTCAAGGTGGCATGACTGGGGGATACACCGATAAACTCATCTTT
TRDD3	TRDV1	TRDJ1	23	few	CALGESVTLLAKPWGPDTDKLIF	TGTGCTCTTGGGGAAAGCGTGACCCTTCTCGCCAAACCCTGGGGGCCCGACACCGATAAACTCATCTTT
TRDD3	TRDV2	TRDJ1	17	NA	CACDTMGDTQGTDKLIF	TGTGCCTGTGACACTATGGGGGATACGCAAGGCACCGATAAACTCATCTTT
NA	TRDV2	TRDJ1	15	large	CACDTVGTYTDKLIF	TGTGCCTGTGACACCGTAGGGACATACACCGATAAACTCATCTTT
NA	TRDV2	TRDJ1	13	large	CACDGVGATKLIF	TGTGCCTGTGACGGGGTGGGGGCTACAAAACTCATCTTT
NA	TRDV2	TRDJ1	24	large	CACDTVLGRDPNELVSTYTDKLIF	TGTGCCTGTGACACGGTATTGGGACGCGATCCTAATGAACTGGTCTCGACGTACACCGATAAACTCATCTTT
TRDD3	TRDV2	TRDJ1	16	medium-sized	CACDFVLGGYTDKLIF	TGTGCCTGTGACTTCGTACTGGGGGGTTACACCGATAAACTCATCTTT
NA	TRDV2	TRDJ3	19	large	CACDTSWETSSWDTRQMFF	TGTGCCTGTGACACGAGTTGGGAAACTAGCTCCTGGGACACCCGACAGATGTTTTTC
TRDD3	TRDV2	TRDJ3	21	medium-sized	CACDTAAGGYGSSWDTRQMFF	TGTGCCTGTGACACCGCCGCTGGGGGATACGGGAGCTCCTGGGACACCCGACAGATGTTTTTC
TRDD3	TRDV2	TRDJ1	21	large	CACDTVDPLGGGPPYTDKLIF	TGTGCCTGTGACACCGTGGATCCCCTTGGTGGGGGACCTCCCTACACCGATAAACTCATCTTT
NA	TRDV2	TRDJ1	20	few	CACDTILTGLGVRYTDKLIF	TGTGCCTGTGACACCATACTAACTGGATTGGGGGTCCGGTACACCGATAAACTCATCTTT
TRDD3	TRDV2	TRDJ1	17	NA	CACDTVLGRQQNDKLIF	TGTGCCTGTGACACCGTACTGGGGCGACAACAAAACGATAAACTCATCTTT